This T cell receptor (beta chain) is from a study of T cells in Graves' hyperthyroidism and ophthalmopathy. The germline gives CDR1 SGHDN, CDR2 FVKESK. Trimming took 0 bases from V and 13 from J, leaving 10 bases between them. This CDR3 has 13 amino acids. Amplification of TCR beta CDR3 regions was performed using RNA transcripts as template. HTBI primers were used for first-round RT-PCR of the TCR CDR3. TCRdb re-analysed the multiplex PCR reads in MiXCR, keeping a single row per CDR3 protein. This table has around 340,000 distinct CDR3 sequences, 15% to 20% appearing once. This clonotype appeared a few times.

The chain joins TRBV14 to TRBJ1-6; D is uncertain. The TCR originated in a woman aged 50 to 60 with Graves' hyperthyroidism. Material: blood. The CDR3 DNA reads TGTGCCAGCAGCCAAGATGGCCCCCTGCCCCTCCACTTT. Residues: CASSQDGPLPLHF.